This T cell receptor beta chain was retrieved from a study of CD8 T cells in ankylosing spondylitis. V was clipped by 5 bases and J by 5 bases; unmatched bases: 7. Germline values: CDR1 SGHTA, CDR2 FQGTGA. The length of the CDR3 is 15 residues. Regarding the study as a whole: As reported, disease-linked clones showed significant enrichment in matched ankylosing spondylitis synovial fluid. Earlier literature documents some of the motif variants in reactive arthritis synovial fluid and blood. Several highly homologous variants made up a TCR beta motif, and this motif appeared characteristic of ankylosing spondylitis blood.

Concerning this clonotype: Its antigen is unknown.

Researchers built TCR beta libraries using quantitative 5'-RACE with molecular barcodes. MiXCR was run by TCRdb on the 5' RACE reads, yielding one entry per CDR3 protein. This sample has hundreds of thousands of distinct CDR3 sequences; approximately 17% occur once, and the top ten carry over 0.9%. The V gene is TRBV7-3, the J gene TRBJ2-3, with 10 positions matching TRBD1. Sequencing was performed on blood, either unsorted or a sorted T cell fraction (not recorded which). This receptor was taken from a male donor with ankylosing spondylitis. CDR3: CASSRGTGVQDTQYF. CDR3 bases: TGTGCCAGCAGCCGGGGGACAGGGGTTCAAGATACGCAGTATTTT.